These 16 T cell receptor beta chains were sequenced from one sample in a study of spatial heterogeneity in lung cancer. Time point reported: sample taken at primary tumor resection. Frozen PBMC, nontumor lung or tumor provided whole RNA, which was sequenced unsorted. TCRdb recomputed calls from the 5' RACE reads with MiXCR, one row per CDR3 protein. The sample contains about 12,000 distinct CDR3 sequences, approximately 14% of which appear only once. The input for sequencing was PBMCs, taken at surgery. These receptors were taken from a male donor with early-stage non-small cell lung cancer.

There are many counts of this clonotype. CDR3 nucleotide sequence: TGTGCCAGCAGCCACACGACCTCCAGACAGCCAATTAGCACAGATACGCAGTATTTT. Protein: CASSHTTSRQPISTDTQYF. This rearrangement joins TRBV9 to TRBJ2-3, with TRBD1 as a possible D gene (5 bases). Looked up from germline, CDR1 is SGDLS and CDR2 is YYNGEE. Deletions cut 4 bases from V and 0 bases from J, with 24 bases between. This CDR3 spans 19 amino acids. Combining the CDR3 with reference TRBV9 and TRBJ2-3 gives the whole variable domain DSGVTQTPKHLITATGQRVTLRCSPRSGDLSVYWYQQSLDQGLQFLIQYYNGEERAKGNILERFSAQQFPDLHSELNLSSLELGDSALYFCASSHTTSRQPISTDTQYFGPGTRLTVL.

This clonotype showed up many times. This rearrangement joins TRBV7-7 to TRBJ2-2; the D gene is possibly TRBD2 (6 bases). The V end lost 4 bases, the J end lost 4 bases, and 22 bases lay between the germline ends. The CDR3 runs to 18 residues. Germline CDR1 reads SSHAT; CDR2 reads FNYEAQ (reference sequence). CDR3 sequence: CASSSFPAGPRGTGELFF. The DNA for the CDR3 is TGTGCCAGCAGCTCTTTTCCGGCGGGACCGCGGGGCACCGGGGAGCTGTTTTTT.

This clonotype was seen a few times. V usage is TRBV10-3 and J usage is TRBJ2-1; D is ambiguous. The CDR3 runs 15 residues. From germline, CDR1 is ENHRY and CDR2 SYGVKD. The V gene lost 1 base and the J gene lost 7 bases, with 14 bases spanning the gap. In DNA form, the CDR3 reads TGTGCCATCAGTGAGTTCGAATTGGTGGGAAATGAGCAGTTCTTC. Amino acids: CAISEFELVGNEQFF.

This clonotype was picked up a small number of times. This chain links TRBV7-9 with TRBJ2-7; a weak D match, TRBD2 (6 bases). Trimming removed 6 bases from V and 5 bases from J, with 20 bases in between. Germline CDR1 and CDR2: SEHNR and FQNEAQ (reference sequence). The CDR3 runs 15 residues. CDR3 residues: CASRPGREPKDEQYF. The CDR3 DNA reads TGTGCCAGCAGACCGGGCCGGGAGCCCAAAGACGAGCAGTACTTC.

The chain combines TRBV11-2 with TRBJ2-3; 12 positions agree with TRBD2. J was trimmed by 5 bases and V by 3 bases; bases with no gene match: 6. This CDR3 is built from 16 residues. Germline lookup yields CDR1 SGHAT and CDR2 FQNNGV. CDR3 loop: CASSLTSGGWGDTQYF. The DNA for the CDR3 is TGTGCCAGCAGCTTGACTAGCGGGGGCTGGGGAGATACGCAGTATTTT.

This clonotype was picked up a small number of times. The J gene is TRBJ2-7, the V gene TRBV15; D unclear. The CDR3 contains 13 residues. Trimming removed 8 bases at V and 0 bases at J, with 11 bases between. Germline lookup yields CDR1 LNHNV and CDR2 YYDKDF (reference sequence). CDR3 in amino acids: CATGLESSYEQYF. CDR3 nucleotides: TGTGCCACCGGTCTCGAGAGCTCCTACGAGCAGTACTTC. Full variable domain (missing parts from reference TRBV15 and TRBJ2-7): DAMVIQNPRYQVTQFGKPVTLSCSQTLNHNVMYWYQQKSSQAPKLLFHYYDKDFNNEADTPDNFQSRRPNTSFCFLDIRSPGLGDTAMYLCATGLESSYEQYFGPGTRLTVT.

A few counts support this clonotype. The chain joins TRBV12-3 or TRBV12-4 to TRBJ2-2; 7 bases match TRBD2. The V segment lost 5 bases and the J segment 8 bases; nucleotides outside the gene matches: 5. The CDR3 runs 13 residues. CDR3 nucleotide sequence: TGTGCCAGCAGTGCCGGGACTATAGGGGAGCTGTTTTTT. Protein product: CASSAGTIGELFF.

This rearrangement joins TRBV12-3 or TRBV12-4 to TRBJ2-7; D tentatively fits TRBD1 or TRBD2 (5 bases each). This CDR3 has 13 residues. Trimming stripped 6 bases from V and 7 bases from J, with 16 bases between. The DNA of the CDR3 is TGTGCCAGCAGAAAGGACGCATGGGGGGAGCAGTACTTC. It is translated as CASRKDAWGEQYF.

This clonotype occurred a few times. The chain has TRBV7-2 and TRBJ1-2; no reliable D call. With 4 bases removed from V and 4 bases from J, the gap between germline ends came to 10 bases. This CDR3 has 13 residues. Germline CDR1 and CDR2: SGHTA and FQGNSA. This CDR3 is CASSYSSIYGYTF. The CDR3 DNA reads TGTGCCAGCAGCTATTCAAGTATCTATGGCTACACCTTC. Full variable domain (remainder filled in from reference TRBV7-2 and TRBJ1-2): GAGVSQSPSNKVTEKGKDVELRCDPISGHTALYWYRQSLGQGLEFLIYFQGNSAPDKSGLPSDRFSAERTGGSVSTLTIQRTQQEDSAVYLCASSYSSIYGYTFGSGTRLTVV.

This clonotype was found a few times. The chain uses TRBV29-1 and TRBJ2-7; D possibly corresponds to TRBD2 (5 bases). This CDR3 region has 13 residues. CDR1 is SQVTM and CDR2 is ANQGSEA in the germline V gene. The V gene lost 4 bases and the J gene lost 2 bases, with 12 bases spanning the gap. CDR3 in amino acids: CSVVPSFAYEQYF. In DNA, the CDR3 is TGCAGCGTTGTCCCTAGCTTCGCCTACGAGCAGTACTTC.

The count of this clonotype is one. Possible read error: a much larger clone is one base away. The V and J genes are TRBV5-1 and TRBJ2-5; D is undetermined. Between the trimmed V and J ends, which lost 0 bases and 4 bases, there was a span of 10 bases. Germline V gene sequence: CDR1 SGHRS, CDR2 YFSETQ. CDR3 length: 14 amino acids. CDR3: CASSLESQTETQYF. As DNA, the CDR3 is TGCGCCAGCAGCTTGGAGAGTCAGACAGAGACCCAGTACTTC.

The table lists this clonotype with a few counts. This sequence joins TRBV29-1 and TRBJ2-1; a possible D gene is TRBD1 (6 bases). The CDR3 totals 16 residues. Between the trimmed V and J ends, which lost 4 bases and 0 bases, there was a span of 16 bases. The germline V gene encodes CDR1 SQVTM and CDR2 ANQGSEA. CDR3 loop: CSVGRTQGSSYNEQFF. CDR3 nucleotide sequence: TGCAGCGTTGGACGGACGCAGGGGAGCTCCTACAATGAGCAGTTCTTC.

This sequence joins TRBV3-1 and TRBJ2-1; tentative D call: TRBD1 (5 bases). With 0 bases removed from V and 5 bases from J, the gap between germline ends came to 17 bases. CDR1 is LGHDT and CDR2 is YNNKEL in the germline V gene (reference sequence). The CDR3 is 17 residues long. CDR3 nucleotide sequence: TGTGCCAGCAGCCAAGATCCCGCAGGGCCAAAAAACAATGAGCAGTTCTTC. Its protein is CASSQDPAGPKNNEQFF.

This clonotype was detected ten times or more. This chain joins TRBV15 and TRBJ1-5, with D tentatively TRBD1 (5 bases). CDR3 length: 15 amino acids. V lost 5 bases, J lost 3 bases, and 14 bases lay in between. The germline gives CDR1 LNHNV, CDR2 YYDKDF (reference sequence). DNA for the CDR3: TGTGCCACCAGCCCCCGAAGGGACCACAATCAGCCCCAGCATTTT. Its translation is CATSPRRDHNQPQHF.

Many counts were recorded for this clonotype. The V gene is TRBV28, the J gene TRBJ1-6; D gene ambiguous. This CDR3 is built from 14 residues. Between the trimmed V and J ends, which lost 2 bases and 7 bases, there was a span of 9 bases. Looked up from germline, CDR1 is MDHEN and CDR2 is SYDVKM. DNA of the CDR3: TGTGCCAGCAGTTTAGAAGGGATCAATTCACCCCTCCACTTT. The encoded protein is CASSLEGINSPLHF.

This clonotype was recorded a few times. V is TRBV11-2 and J is TRBJ2-7; 7 nucleotides line up with TRBD1. Germline-derived CDR1 and CDR2 are SGHAT and FQNNGV. After removal of 4 bases from V and 0 bases from J, the junction contained 6 bases not matched to a gene. The CDR3 loop spans 15 amino acids. CDR3 nucleotides: TGTGCCAGCAGCTCGAACCGGGACAGCTCCTACGAGCAGTACTTC. Amino acid sequence: CASSSNRDSSYEQYF.